This TCR beta chain was recovered during a study of blood T cell repertoires in COVID-19. Sequenced by immunoSEQ multiplex PCR; TCRdb stores in-frame clones only, minus some. The sample lists about 150,000 clones, about 88% occurring once. CDR1 is SGDLS, CDR2 YYNGEE, per germline. The CDR3 covers 17 residues. Losses at the gene ends were 0 bases for V and 7 bases for J; bases not matched to a gene: 12. The rearrangement links TRBV9 to TRBJ2-7, with 11 bases fitting TRBD2. Sequencing was carried out using peripheral blood. This TCR derives from a man in his fifties who had recovered from COVID-19. The CDR3 sequence is CASSVDNSGRVLGEQYF. CDR3 nucleotides: TGTGCCAGCAGCGTAGATAATAGCGGGAGGGTTTTGGGGGAGCAGTACTTC. Full variable domain (rest looked up from reference TRBV9 and TRBJ2-7): DSGVTQTPKHLITATGQRVTLRCSPRSGDLSVYWYQQSLDQGLQFLIQYYNGEERAKGNILERFSAQQFPDLHSELNLSSLELGDSALYFCASSVDNSGRVLGEQYFGPGTRLTVT.